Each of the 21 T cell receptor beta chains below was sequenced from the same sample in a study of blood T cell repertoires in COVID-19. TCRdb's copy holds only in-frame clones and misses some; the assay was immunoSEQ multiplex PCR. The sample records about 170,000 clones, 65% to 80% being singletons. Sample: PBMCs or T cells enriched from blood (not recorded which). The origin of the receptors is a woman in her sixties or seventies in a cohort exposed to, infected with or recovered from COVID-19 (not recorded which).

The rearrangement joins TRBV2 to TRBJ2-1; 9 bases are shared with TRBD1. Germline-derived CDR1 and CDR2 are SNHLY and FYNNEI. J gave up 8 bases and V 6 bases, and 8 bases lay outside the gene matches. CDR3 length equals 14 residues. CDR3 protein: CASSFETGGYEQFF. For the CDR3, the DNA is TGTGCCAGCAGCTTTGAGACAGGGGGGTATGAGCAGTTCTTC.

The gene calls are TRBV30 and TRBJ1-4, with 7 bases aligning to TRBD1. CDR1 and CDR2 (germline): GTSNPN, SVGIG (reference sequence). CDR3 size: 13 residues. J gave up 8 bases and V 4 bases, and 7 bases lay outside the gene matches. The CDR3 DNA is TGTGCCTGGACGGGACAGATTGGAGAAAAACTGTTTTTT. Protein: CAWTGQIGEKLFF.

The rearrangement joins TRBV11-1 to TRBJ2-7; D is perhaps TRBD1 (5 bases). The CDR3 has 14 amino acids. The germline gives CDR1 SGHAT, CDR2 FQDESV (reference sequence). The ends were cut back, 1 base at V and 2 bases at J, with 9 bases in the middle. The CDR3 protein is CASSLVGAAYEQYF. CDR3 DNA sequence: TGTGCCAGCAGCTTAGTAGGGGCAGCCTACGAGCAGTACTTC.

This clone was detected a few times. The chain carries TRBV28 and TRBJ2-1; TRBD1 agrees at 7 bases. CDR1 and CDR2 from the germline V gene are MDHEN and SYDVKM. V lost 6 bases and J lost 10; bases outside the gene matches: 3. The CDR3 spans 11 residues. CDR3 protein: CASRHRGEQFF. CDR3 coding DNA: TGTGCCAGCAGACACAGGGGAGAGCAGTTCTTC.

The CDR3 loop is CASSPNMGVITDTQYF. The CDR3 nucleotides read TGCGCCAGCAGCCCTAATATGGGAGTTATCACAGATACGCAGTATTTT. The genes are TRBV4-1 and TRBJ2-3; tentative D call: TRBD2 (5 bases). Germline V gene lookup returns CDR1 MGHRA and CDR2 YSYEKL. Trimming pared 4 bases from V and 2 bases from J, leaving 16 bases between. The CDR3 is made up of 16 amino acids.

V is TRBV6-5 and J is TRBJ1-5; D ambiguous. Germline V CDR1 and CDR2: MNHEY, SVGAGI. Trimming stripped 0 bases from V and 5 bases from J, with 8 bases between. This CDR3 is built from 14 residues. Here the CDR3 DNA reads TGTGCCAGCAGTTACTCGAGTGGTCATCAGCCCCAGCATTTT. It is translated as CASSYSSGHQPQHF.

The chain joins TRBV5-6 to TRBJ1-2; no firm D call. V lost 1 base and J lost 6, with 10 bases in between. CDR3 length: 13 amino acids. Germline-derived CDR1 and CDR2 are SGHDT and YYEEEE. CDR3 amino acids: CASSLRRAHGYTF. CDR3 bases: TGTGCCAGCAGCTTGAGGAGGGCCCATGGCTACACCTTC. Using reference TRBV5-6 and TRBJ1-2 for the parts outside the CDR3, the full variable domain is DAGVTQSPTHLIKTRGQQVTLRCSPKSGHDTVSWYQQALGQGPQFIFQYYEEEERQRGNFPDRFSGHQFPNYSSELNVNALLLGDSALYLCASSLRRAHGYTFGSGTRLTVV.

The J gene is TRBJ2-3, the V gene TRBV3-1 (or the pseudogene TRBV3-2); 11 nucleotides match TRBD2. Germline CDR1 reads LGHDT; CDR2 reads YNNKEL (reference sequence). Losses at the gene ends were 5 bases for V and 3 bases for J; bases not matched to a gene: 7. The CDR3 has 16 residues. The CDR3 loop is CASSDTSGRGTDTQYF. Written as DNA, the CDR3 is TGTGCCAGCAGCGATACTAGCGGGAGAGGGACAGATACGCAGTATTTT.

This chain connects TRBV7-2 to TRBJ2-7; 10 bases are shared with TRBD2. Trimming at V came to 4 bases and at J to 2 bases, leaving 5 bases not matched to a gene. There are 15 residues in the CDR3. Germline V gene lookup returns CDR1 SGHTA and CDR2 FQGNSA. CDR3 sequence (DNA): TGTGCCAGCAGCTCCAGAGCGGGAGGGGCCTACGAGCAGTACTTC. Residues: CASSSRAGGAYEQYF.

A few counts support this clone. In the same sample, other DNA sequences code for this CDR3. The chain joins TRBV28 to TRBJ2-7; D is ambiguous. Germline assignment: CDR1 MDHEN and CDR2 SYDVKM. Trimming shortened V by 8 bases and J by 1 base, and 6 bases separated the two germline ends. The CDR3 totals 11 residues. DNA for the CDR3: TGTGCCAGCCGGCGGTCCTACGAGCAGTACTTC. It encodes CASRRSYEQYF. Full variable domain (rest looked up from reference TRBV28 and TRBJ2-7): DVKVTQSSRYLVKRTGEKVFLECVQDMDHENMFWYRQDPGLGLRLIYFSYDVKMKEKGDIPEGYSVSREKKERFSLILESASTNQTSMYLCASRRSYEQYFGPGTRLTVT.

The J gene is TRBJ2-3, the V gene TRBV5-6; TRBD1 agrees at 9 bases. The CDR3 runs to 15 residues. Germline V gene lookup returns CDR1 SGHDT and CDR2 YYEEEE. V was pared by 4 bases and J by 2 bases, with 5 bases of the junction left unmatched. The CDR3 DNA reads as TGTGCCAGCAGCCCCGGGACAGGGATCACAGATACGCAGTATTTT. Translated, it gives CASSPGTGITDTQYF.

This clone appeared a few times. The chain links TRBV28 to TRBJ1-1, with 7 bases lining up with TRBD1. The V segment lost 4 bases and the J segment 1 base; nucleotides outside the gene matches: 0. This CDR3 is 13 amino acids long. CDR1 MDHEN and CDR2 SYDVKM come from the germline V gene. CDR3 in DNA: TGTGCCAGCAGTTGGGACAGGAACACTGAAGCTTTCTTT. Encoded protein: CASSWDRNTEAFF.

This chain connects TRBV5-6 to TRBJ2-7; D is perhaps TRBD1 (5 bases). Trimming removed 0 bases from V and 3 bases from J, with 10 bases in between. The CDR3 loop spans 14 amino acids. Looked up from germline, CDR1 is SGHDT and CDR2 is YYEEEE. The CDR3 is CASSLEQGFYEQYF. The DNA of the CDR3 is TGTGCCAGCAGCTTGGAGCAGGGATTCTACGAGCAGTACTTC.

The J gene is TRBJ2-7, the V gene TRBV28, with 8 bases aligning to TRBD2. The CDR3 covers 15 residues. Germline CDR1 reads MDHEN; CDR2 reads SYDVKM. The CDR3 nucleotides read TGTGCCAGCAGTGGGGGTCTGGGAGAGCGGGAGTCTTTAGGAGTC. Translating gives CASSGGLGERESLGV.

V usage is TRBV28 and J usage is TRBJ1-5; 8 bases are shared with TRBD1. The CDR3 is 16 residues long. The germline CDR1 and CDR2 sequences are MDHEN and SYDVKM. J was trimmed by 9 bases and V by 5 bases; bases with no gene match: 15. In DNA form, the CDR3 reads TGTGCCAGCAGTCCCGGGACAGGAAGCCGTGGCGGGCCCCAGCATTTT. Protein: CASSPGTGSRGGPQHF. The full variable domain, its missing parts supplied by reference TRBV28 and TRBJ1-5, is DVKVTQSSRYLVKRTGEKVFLECVQDMDHENMFWYRQDPGLGLRLIYFSYDVKMKEKGDIPEGYSVSREKKERFSLILESASTNQTSMYLCASSPGTGSRGGPQHFGDGTRLSIL.

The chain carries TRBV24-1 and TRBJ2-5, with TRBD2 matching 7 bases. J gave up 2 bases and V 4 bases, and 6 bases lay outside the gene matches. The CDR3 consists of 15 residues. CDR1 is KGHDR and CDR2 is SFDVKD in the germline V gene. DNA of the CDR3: TGTGCCACCAGTGACCCCGGGGGGTCTCAAGAGACCCAGTACTTC. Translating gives CATSDPGGSQETQYF.

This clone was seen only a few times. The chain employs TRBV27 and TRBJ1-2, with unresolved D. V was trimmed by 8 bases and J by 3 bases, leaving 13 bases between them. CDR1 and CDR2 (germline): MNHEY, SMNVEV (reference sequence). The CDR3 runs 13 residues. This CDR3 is CASGRERYYGYTF. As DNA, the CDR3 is TGTGCCAGCGGAAGGGAGCGGTACTATGGCTACACCTTC.

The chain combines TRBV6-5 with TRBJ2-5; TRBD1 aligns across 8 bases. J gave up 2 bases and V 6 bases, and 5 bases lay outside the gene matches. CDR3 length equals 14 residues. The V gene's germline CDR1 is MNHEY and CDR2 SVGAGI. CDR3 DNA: TGTGCCAGCAGGACAGGGGAGCATCAAGAGACCCAGTACTTC. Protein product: CASRTGEHQETQYF.

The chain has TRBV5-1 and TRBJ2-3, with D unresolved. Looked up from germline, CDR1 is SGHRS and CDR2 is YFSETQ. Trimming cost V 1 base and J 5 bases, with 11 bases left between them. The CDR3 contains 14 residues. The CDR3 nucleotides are TGCGCCAGCAGCTTGAACCCGAGCCGAGATACGCAGTATTTT. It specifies CASSLNPSRDTQYF.

CDR3 sequence (DNA): TGTGCAAGTCGCTTTTGTCCATGCCGGGGAGGGGGTGCGGAGCAGTTCTTC. Protein sequence: CASRFCPCRGGGAEQFF. The chain has TRBV12-2 and TRBJ2-1; the table names TRBD2, a call not compared with the DNA. TRBV12-2 constitutes a pseudogene. The CDR3 contains 17 residues.

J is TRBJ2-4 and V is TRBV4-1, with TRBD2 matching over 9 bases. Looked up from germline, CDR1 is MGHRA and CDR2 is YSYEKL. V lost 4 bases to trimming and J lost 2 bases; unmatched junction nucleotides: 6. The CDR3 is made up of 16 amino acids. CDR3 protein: CASSLWREGTKNIQYF. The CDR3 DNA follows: TGCGCCAGCAGCCTATGGCGGGAGGGCACCAAAAACATTCAGTACTTC.